This T cell receptor beta chain came from a study of neurological immune-mediated disorders (dated by TCRdb to about 2019). About the investigation overall: Peripheral blood TCR-beta repertoires from patients with HTLV-I-associated myelopathy (HAM/TSP), patients with multiple sclerosis, and healthy controls were compared in the study using UMI-based sequencing. Alongside PBMC samples, the set of some 98 TCR-beta libraries contained longitudinal samples, technical triplicates, and paired CD4+ and CD8+ T-cell subsets that had been sorted. Each longitudinal HAM/TSP and healthy donor was sampled at 3 time-points spaced at roughly 3-45 month intervals. The cohort included 60 to 75 subjects: around 15 with HAM/TSP, approximately 35 with multiple sclerosis, and roughly 20 healthy controls. The investigation overall reported the following: Expanded clones from different subjects shared no identical CDR3 amino acid sequences, which suggests that TCR-beta repertoires were private in all groups. The highest TCR clonal expansion was observed in HAM/TSP patients, whereas the lowest was observed in MS patients, even when compared with healthy controls.

This clonotype was recorded many times. What antigen it recognizes has not been identified. Base quality data are lacking; no much larger clone is found one base away. The time point label, read with the paper, signifies: longitudinal time-point 2. Healthy controls were blood bank volunteers in Maryland, USA. For the unsorted PBMC libraries, 2 million PBMCs were stored in RNAlater at -80 degrees C until RNA extraction and were used to generate the libraries. Peripheral blood was subjected to Ficoll-Hypaque density gradient centrifugation to isolate PBMCs, which were then cryopreserved in liquid nitrogen. cDNA synthesis used template-switch 5'RACE with a primer carrying a 10-nucleotide random unique molecular identifier tagging each TCR transcript. Every sequencing run covered 15-18 subjects and yielded more than 180 million TCR-beta sequences. Total RNA was extracted with the RNeasy kit. TCR-beta VDJ regions were amplified with primers for the TCR constant region and the 5'RACE anchor, using the KAPA Real-time Library Amplification kit. Sample indexes and Illumina adaptors were added in a first PCR, after which library yield was increased in a second PCR. After Ampure bead purification, the TCR product of roughly 650 bp was size-selected on a 2% E-gel SizeSelection system. Before pooling, libraries had their quality checked on a Bioanalyzer, their concentration measured with Qubit, and their quantity determined with the Kapa Library Quantification kit. Paired-end 2 x 150 bp sequencing of the libraries was performed on an Illumina HiSeq 2500. To increase sequence diversity, roughly 24-32% phiX was spiked into each library pool. As for how the authors treated the data: The quality-filtered reads were processed with the UMI-based MiGEC pipeline, whose error correction step removed more than 85% of the raw TCR sequences. VDJ genes were aligned to IMGT germline references, and clonotypes were defined by unique CDR3 amino acid sequence plus V-J genes. Clonal expansion, Shannon diversity and CDR3 relatedness (CalcPairwiseDistances, ClusterSamples) were evaluated with VDJtools, and phylogenetic trees were built with CLCbio workbench. A clone was classed as expanded if it had 8 or more unique UMIs, a cutoff based on coefficient-of-variation modelling across technical triplicates. TCRdb redid the processing of the public reads, applying fastp at Q25 and MiXCR, and retained in-frame beta chains. For every CDR3 protein sequence, its rows merge into one entry that carries the most common genes and DNA. TCRdb's processing, not the authors', yielded these V and J calls. This sample comprises fewer than 35,000 distinct CDR3 sequences, approximately 13% of them detected only once. The ten largest clones capture 2% to 2.5% of the sample.

This TCR came from a woman aged 40 to 50 in good health. The specimen sequenced was PBMCs.

This receptor carries the CDR3 CATSRPGGGYTF. The bases are TGTGCCACCAGCAGACCGGGAGGTGGCTACACCTTC. The V and J segments used are TRBV15 and TRBJ1-2; the D gene lacks a confident call. Deletion took 2 bases off V and 7 bases off J, with a span of 8 bases between the germline ends. The CDR3 runs 12 amino acids, cysteine and phenylalanine included. Only the CDR3 DNA is retained, 36 bases long and in frame from the first base. CDR1 and CDR2, per the germline V gene (reference sequence), are LNHNV and YYDKDF.